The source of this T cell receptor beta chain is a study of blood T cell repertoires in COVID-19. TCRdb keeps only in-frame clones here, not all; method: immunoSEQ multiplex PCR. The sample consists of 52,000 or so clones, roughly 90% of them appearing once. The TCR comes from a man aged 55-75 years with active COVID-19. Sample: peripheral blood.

CDR3 sequence reads: CSASLGNRVSTYEQYF. CDR3 in DNA: TGCAGTGCTAGTTTGGGCAACAGGGTATCCACCTACGAGCAGTACTTC. The chain has TRBV20-1 and TRBJ2-7; possible D gene TRBD1, 6 bases. CDR3 length: 16 residues. Germline CDR1 DFQATT, CDR2 SNEGSKA (reference sequence). V shed 3 bases and J shed 2 bases, with 20 bases lying between them.